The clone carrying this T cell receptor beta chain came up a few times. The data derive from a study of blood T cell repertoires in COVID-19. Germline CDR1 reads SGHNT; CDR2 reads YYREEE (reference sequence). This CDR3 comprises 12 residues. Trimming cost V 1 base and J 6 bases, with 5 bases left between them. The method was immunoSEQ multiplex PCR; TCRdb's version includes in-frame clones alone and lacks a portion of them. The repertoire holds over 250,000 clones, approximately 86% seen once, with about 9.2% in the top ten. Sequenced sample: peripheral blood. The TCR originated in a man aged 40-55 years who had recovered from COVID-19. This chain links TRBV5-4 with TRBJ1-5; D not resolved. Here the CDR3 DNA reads TGTGCCAGCAGCTTGCCGGGTCAGCCCCAGCATTTT. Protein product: CASSLPGQPQHF.